This TCR beta chain was sequenced during a study of blood T cell repertoires in COVID-19. Study-wide background: Sample material is recorded as cDNA or gDNA derived from T cells, B-cell-depleted T cells, or PBMCs.

Generated by immunoSEQ multiplex PCR, the TCRdb table keeps only in-frame clones and is missing some. The table records 150,000 to 200,000 clones, about 83% of them present only once. Trimming cost V 0 bases and J 7 bases; bases outside gene matches: 10. The V gene's germline CDR1 is MNHNS and CDR2 SASEGT. The CDR3 totals 17 residues. V usage is TRBV6-1 and J usage is TRBJ1-4, with 8 bases that match TRBD1. The source of this sequence is a woman in her 70s who had recovered from COVID-19. Sequenced material: peripheral blood. The DNA for the CDR3 is TGTGCCAGCAGTGAAGCCGTGCTGACAGGGGTTGGTGAAAAACTGTTTTTT. Protein: CASSEAVLTGVGEKLFF.